This paragraph covers one T cell receptor (beta chain) sequence. The data belong to a study of control samples from healthy donors and cancer patients. Sequencing was performed with immunoSEQ multiplex PCR; in TCRdb, only in-frame clones are kept and a portion is missing. Counted here are 130,000 to 150,000 clones, 91% occurring once; the ten biggest clones make up more than 3%. CDR1 LGHNA and CDR2 YNFKEQ come from the germline V gene. Germline trimming cut 4 bases from V and 5 bases from J; bases unmatched to any gene: 7. CDR3 length: 15 amino acids. The receptor was derived from a man in his thirties or forties in good health. The chain combines TRBV4-2 with TRBJ2-1; 8 nucleotides align to TRBD2. Sequencing input: blood. The CDR3 is CASSLIGGADNEQFF. CDR3 coding DNA: TGTGCCAGCAGCCTGATCGGGGGGGCCGACAATGAGCAGTTCTTC.